This TCR beta chain originates from a study of blood T cell repertoires in COVID-19. About the research overall: Spain, Italy and the United States supplied samples that represented acute and convalescent COVID-19. The cDNA or gDNA used as material had been derived from T cells, B-cell-depleted T cells, or PBMCs.

From germline, CDR1 is SEHNR and CDR2 FQNEAQ (reference sequence). V gave up 5 bases and J gave up 4 bases; unmatched junction bases: 3. The CDR3 has 15 residues. Per the study methods: Using reference gene primer amplification, nucleated cell counts were estimated. TCRdb's table, derived via immunoSEQ multiplex PCR, lists solely in-frame clones and lacks some. That table gives V, J and clone size, and the DNA gave D and trimming. Among 200,000 to 250,000 clones, about 78% were seen once, and the ten largest hold around 7.7%. Sequenced material: peripheral blood. This clonotype was sampled from a woman in her 70s with acute or convalescent COVID-19. The chain uses TRBV7-9 and TRBJ2-3, with 13 bases identical to TRBD2. In nucleotides, the CDR3 is TGTGCCAGCAGCCGGACTAGCGGGGGACCAGATACGCAGTATTTT. Its protein is CASSRTSGGPDTQYF.